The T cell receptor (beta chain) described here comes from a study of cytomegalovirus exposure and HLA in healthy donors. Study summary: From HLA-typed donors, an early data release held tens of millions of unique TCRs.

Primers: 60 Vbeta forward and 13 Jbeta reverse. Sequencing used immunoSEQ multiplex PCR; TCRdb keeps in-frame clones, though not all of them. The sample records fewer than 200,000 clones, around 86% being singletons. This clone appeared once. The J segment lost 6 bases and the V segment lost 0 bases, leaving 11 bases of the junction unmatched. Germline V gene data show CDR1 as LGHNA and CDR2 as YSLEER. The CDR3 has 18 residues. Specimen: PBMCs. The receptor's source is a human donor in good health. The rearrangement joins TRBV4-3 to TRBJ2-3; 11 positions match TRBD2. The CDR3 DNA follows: TGCGCCAGCAGCCAAGATCAAGTAGCGGGGGGGGGTGGGGATACGCAGTATTTT. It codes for CASSQDQVAGGGGDTQYF.